Below are 7 T cell receptor beta chains sequenced from a single sample in a study of cytomegalovirus exposure and HLA in healthy donors. Sequencing was performed with immunoSEQ multiplex PCR; in TCRdb, only in-frame clones are kept and a portion is missing. The sample records about 120,000 clones, roughly 90% being singletons. The sequencing input was PBMCs. These receptors came from a woman in her late teens or twenties in good health and CMV-seropositive.

The chain couples TRBV29-1 to TRBJ2-3, with a weak D call TRBD2 (7 bases). CDR1 and CDR2 from the germline V gene are SQVTM and ANQGSEA. Deletions cut 7 bases from V and 1 base from J, with 15 bases between. CDR3 length: 14 residues. CDR3 coding DNA: TGCAGCGCCAAGGGGGGGTTGGGCACAGATACGCAGTATTTT. Translating gives CSAKGGLGTDTQYF.

This clone has only one observation. V and J are TRBV2 and TRBJ2-2; 7 nucleotides align to TRBD2. Looked up from germline, CDR1 is SNHLY and CDR2 is FYNNEI. J lost 8 bases, V lost 8 bases, and 11 bases had no gene match. This CDR3 region has 14 residues. The CDR3, as DNA: TGTGCCAGCCGGGCGGGGGAAAGCGTGGGGGAGCTGTTTTTT. Residues: CASRAGESVGELFF.

The chain has TRBV28 and TRBJ1-1; 10 positions agree with TRBD1. After removal of 6 bases from V and 5 bases from J, the junction contained 3 bases not matched to a gene. Germline-derived CDR1 and CDR2 are MDHEN and SYDVKM. This CDR3 has 13 residues. DNA of the CDR3: TGTGCCAGCAGCTGGGACAGGGGTACTGAAGCTTTCTTT. Its translation is CASSWDRGTEAFF.

The genes are TRBV4-3 and TRBJ2-2, with 10 positions matching TRBD1. V shed 2 bases, J shed 1 base, and the junction held 10 bases outside the gene matches. Per germline, CDR1 LGHNA and CDR2 YSLEER. The length of the CDR3 is 19 residues. The CDR3 loop reads CASSQLGQGVSGNTGELFF. In DNA, the CDR3 is TGCGCCAGCAGCCAACTTGGACAGGGGGTGAGCGGGAACACCGGGGAGCTGTTTTTT.

This chain uses TRBV28 with TRBJ2-2, with 7 nucleotides matching TRBD2. With V trimmed by 5 bases and J by 2 bases, 8 bases remained unmatched. Per the germline V gene, CDR1 is MDHEN and CDR2 is SYDVKM. The CDR3 has 16 amino acids. The CDR3 DNA reads TGTGCCAGCAGTCTAGGACTAGGAATAAACACCGGGGAGCTGTTTTTT. It specifies CASSLGLGINTGELFF.

This sequence joins TRBV7-9 and TRBJ2-2, with D perhaps matching TRBD2 (6 bases). The germline V and J ends were trimmed by 0 bases and 6 bases, with 17 bases remaining between them. This CDR3 comprises 17 residues. Germline V lookup: CDR1 SEHNR, CDR2 FQNEAQ (reference sequence). The CDR3 DNA is TGTGCCAGCAGCTTAGCGACGGGTCGCGGGGTTGCCGGGGAGCTGTTTTTT. Its protein is CASSLATGRGVAGELFF.

DNA for the CDR3: TGTGCCAGCAGGTCCCTATACAATGAGCAGTTCTTC. As protein: CASRSLYNEQFF. This rearrangement joins TRBV2 to TRBJ2-1; D unclear. Germline CDR1 is SNHLY and CDR2 is FYNNEI. This CDR3 is built from 12 residues. The V gene lost 6 bases and the J gene lost 4 bases, with 7 bases spanning the gap.